Shown below are 29 T cell receptor beta chains from a single sample sequenced in a study of T cells in Graves' hyperthyroidism and ophthalmopathy. The source material, RNA transcripts, was used to amplify TCR beta CDR3 regions. HTBI primers drove first-round RT-PCR of the TCR CDR3. TCRdb called the multiplex PCR reads again in MiXCR, with one record for every CDR3 protein. The sample holds some 490,000 distinct CDR3 sequences, around 15% seen once. Sequencing used blood. These receptors came from a woman in her twenties or thirties with Graves' ophthalmopathy.

This sequence joins TRBV6-2 or TRBV6-3 and TRBJ2-1; 14 bases map to TRBD2. Germline trimming cut 3 bases from V and 8 bases from J; bases unmatched to any gene: 3. There are 15 residues in the CDR3. Germline V gives CDR1 MNHEY, CDR2 SVGEGT. CDR3 protein: CASSYRTSGRYEQFF. The CDR3 bases are TGTGCCAGCAGTTATCGGACTAGCGGGAGGTATGAGCAGTTCTTC.

The rearrangement joins TRBV6-1 to TRBJ2-2; D call uncertain. The CDR3 sequence is 15 residues long. CDR1 is MNHNS and CDR2 is SASEGT in the germline V gene. Trimming removed 6 bases from V and 3 bases from J, with 14 bases in between. In DNA, the CDR3 is TGTGCCAGCAGCATCACGGGCCTAGACACCGGGGAGCTGTTTTTT. This codes for CASSITGLDTGELFF.

V is TRBV7-2 and J is TRBJ1-6; D not certain. The CDR3 sequence is 17 residues long. Per germline, CDR1 SGHTA and CDR2 FQGNSA. Deletions cut 0 bases from V and 5 bases from J, with 14 bases between. The CDR3 bases are TGTGCCAGCAGCTTAGCTTGGACGGGAACTGATAATTCACCCCTCCACTTT. Translation gives CASSLAWTGTDNSPLHF.

This clonotype was seen only a few times. This chain connects TRBV7-2 to TRBJ1-3, with D possibly matching TRBD1 (5 bases). Germline V CDR1 and CDR2: SGHTA, FQGNSA. This CDR3 has 18 amino acids. Trimming stripped 1 base from V and 0 bases from J, with 16 bases between. The CDR3 DNA follows: TGTGCCAGCAGCTTAGGGTTGGCAGGGTTTGGCTCTGGAAACACCATATATTTT. Its translation: CASSLGLAGFGSGNTIYF.

This clonotype was seen repeatedly, ten times or more. The chain joins TRBV30 to TRBJ1-6, with D perhaps matching TRBD1 (6 bases). The germline V gene has CDR1 GTSNPN and CDR2 SVGIG (reference sequence). The CDR3 consists of 12 residues. CDR3 nucleotide sequence: TGTGCTCTCAGGGGTGTGAATTCACCCCTCCACTTT. Its protein product is CALRGVNSPLHF. Filled out from reference TRBV30 and TRBJ1-6, the complete variable domain reads SQTIHQWPATLVQPVGSPLSLECTVEGTSNPNLYWYRQAAGRGLQLLFYSVGIGQISSEVPQNLSASRPQDRQFILSSKKLLLSDSGFYLCALRGVNSPLHFGNGTRLTVT.

This clonotype was seen many times. The chain links TRBV6-2 or TRBV6-3 to TRBJ2-7, with 9 nucleotides matching TRBD1. The CDR3 is made up of 16 amino acids. Per germline, CDR1 MNHEY and CDR2 SVGEGT. V lost 7 bases, J lost 4 bases, and 14 bases stayed unmatched. CDR3 DNA sequence: TGTGCCAGCAACACGGAACGGGGACAGGGAGATTACGAGCAGTACTTC. This sequence encodes CASNTERGQGDYEQYF.

This clonotype turned up a few times. The CDR3 loop is CSARDRGRTGELFF. The CDR3 bases are TGCAGTGCTAGAGACCGGGGGAGGACCGGGGAGCTGTTTTTT. This chain joins TRBV20-1 and TRBJ2-2, with D possibly being TRBD2 (6 bases). Per the germline V gene, CDR1 is DFQATT and CDR2 is SNEGSKA (reference sequence). Trimming left V 0 bases short and J 5 bases short, with 10 bases between. The CDR3 extends over 14 amino acids.

The table lists this clonotype with many counts. The chain is built from TRBV2 and TRBJ1-5, with D unclear. The germline gives CDR1 SNHLY, CDR2 FYNNEI. The ends were cut back, 5 bases at V and 2 bases at J, with 10 bases in the middle. CDR3 length: 14 amino acids. The CDR3 protein is CASSIERGNQPQHF. The CDR3 DNA sequence: TGTGCCAGCAGTATAGAAAGGGGCAATCAGCCCCAGCATTTT.

Only a few counts were recorded for this clonotype. The J gene is TRBJ1-4, the V gene TRBV11-2; D gene ambiguous. This CDR3 has 14 amino acids. Trimming shortened V by 0 bases and J by 11 bases, and 13 bases separated the two germline ends. Germline CDR1 SGHAT, CDR2 FQNNGV. The CDR3 DNA reads TGTGCCAGCAGCTTAGACACCGCGCGAGACAAACTGTTTTTT. Translating it yields CASSLDTARDKLFF.

This clonotype was observed a few times. The rearrangement links TRBV28 to TRBJ1-5, with D perhaps matching TRBD1 (5 bases). The CDR3 runs to 15 residues. Germline-derived CDR1 and CDR2 are MDHEN and SYDVKM. The V end was cut by 7 bases, the J end by 3 bases, with 16 bases between. Here the CDR3 reads CASKEWTLTNQPQHF. CDR3 DNA sequence: TGTGCCAGCAAAGAGTGGACACTGACCAATCAGCCCCAGCATTTT.

This clonotype was observed a few times. V gene TRBV6-1 combines with J gene TRBJ1-2, with D unresolved. V lost 7 bases, J lost 8 bases, and 17 bases lay in between. Germline CDR1 MNHNS, CDR2 SASEGT. The CDR3 contains 13 residues. CDR3 nucleotides: TGTGCCAGCACACTAAACCGGGGTTGGGGCTACACCTTC. Protein product: CASTLNRGWGYTF.

With respect to this clonotype: One end of the junction varies from germline; a read error may be responsible. This sequence joins TRBV11-1 and TRBJ2-1; a possible D gene is TRBD1 (6 bases). Germline CDR1 is SGHAT and CDR2 is FQDESV (reference sequence). The CDR3 spans 15 residues. The CDR3 DNA sequence: TGTGCCAGCACCCGGACGACAGGAGTCTACAATGAGCGGTTCTTC. Protein product: CASTRTTGVYNERFF.

This clonotype was detected many times. The chain carries TRBV12-3 or TRBV12-4 and TRBJ2-7; 7 positions agree with TRBD1. The CDR3 runs to 14 residues. V lost 5 bases, J lost 4 bases, and 8 bases stayed unmatched. The chain's CDR3 is CASSPPGQQYEQYF. CDR3 in DNA: TGTGCCAGCAGTCCACCGGGACAGCAGTACGAGCAGTACTTC.

This clonotype was counted only a few times. V is TRBV5-4 and J is TRBJ2-1, with D possibly TRBD1 on 5 matching bases. CDR3 size: 13 residues. Germline values: CDR1 SGHNT, CDR2 YYREEE (reference sequence). Trimming shortened V by 3 bases and J by 3 bases, and 7 bases separated the two germline ends. CDR3 residues: CASSSRDYNEQFF. Here the CDR3 DNA reads TGTGCCAGCAGCTCCAGGGACTACAATGAGCAGTTCTTC.

The chain couples TRBV4-1 to TRBJ2-7; D unclear. CDR1 is MGHRA, CDR2 YSYEKL, per germline. The CDR3 has 14 residues. Trimming shortened V by 0 bases and J by 7 bases, and 13 bases separated the two germline ends. CDR3 sequence reads: CASSQERILSEQYF. In nucleotides, the CDR3 is TGCGCCAGCAGCCAAGAACGGATCTTGTCGGAGCAGTACTTC.

This clonotype turned up a few times. This chain joins TRBV28 and TRBJ1-5, with D perhaps matching TRBD1 (6 bases). The CDR3 spans 14 residues. CDR1 and CDR2 from the germline V gene are MDHEN and SYDVKM. Trimming pared 8 bases from V and 3 bases from J, leaving 14 bases between. The CDR3 DNA reads TGTGCCAGCCTGAAGGACAGATTCAATCAGCCCCAGCATTTT. Translated, it gives CASLKDRFNQPQHF. The full variable domain, with the rest looked up from reference TRBV28 and TRBJ1-5, is DVKVTQSSRYLVKRTGEKVFLECVQDMDHENMFWYRQDPGLGLRLIYFSYDVKMKEKGDIPEGYSVSREKKERFSLILESASTNQTSMYLCASLKDRFNQPQHFGDGTRLSIL.

The gene calls are TRBV20-1 and TRBJ2-7; 8 bases align to TRBD2. The CDR3 contains 13 residues. Germline loops: CDR1 DFQATT, CDR2 SNEGSKA (reference sequence). J was trimmed by 7 bases and V by 3 bases; bases with no gene match: 8. The CDR3: CSAREAGAGEQYF. CDR3 DNA: TGCAGTGCTAGGGAAGCGGGAGCGGGAGAGCAGTACTTC.

The V call is TRBV5-6, the J call TRBJ2-3, with D possibly being TRBD2 (5 bases). Per germline, CDR1 SGHDT and CDR2 YYEEEE. V lost 4 bases, J lost 4 bases, and 19 bases lay in between. This CDR3 is built from 16 residues. The CDR3 loop is CASSQVGSARPDTQYF. In nucleotides, the CDR3 is TGTGCCAGCAGCCAAGTTGGGAGTGCGCGTCCAGATACGCAGTATTTT.

This chain connects TRBV10-2 to TRBJ2-5; either TRBD1 or TRBD2 may fit D (6 bases each). The germline CDR1 and CDR2 sequences are WSHSY and SAAADI. This CDR3 has 15 amino acids. V was clipped by 0 bases and J by 5 bases, with 13 bases between them. The CDR3, as DNA: TGCGCCAGCAGTGAGTCAACTCTCGGGGGCGAGACCCAGTACTTC. Protein: CASSESTLGGETQYF.

This clonotype appeared many times. The CDR3 DNA reads as TGTGCCAGCAGCTTAGCGGAGCGGGAACGGTCCTACAATGAGCAGTTCTTC. Amino acids: CASSLAERERSYNEQFF. The gene calls are TRBV7-8 and TRBJ2-1; 7 bases map to TRBD2. Germline values: CDR1 SGHVS, CDR2 FQNEAQ. There are 17 residues in the CDR3. V was clipped by 0 bases and J by 1 base; unmatched bases: 6. Using reference TRBV7-8 and TRBJ2-1 for the parts outside the CDR3, the full variable domain is GAGVSQSPRYKVAKRGQDVALRCDPISGHVSLFWYQQALGQGPEFLTYFQNEAQLDKSGLPSDRFFAERPEGSVSTLKIQRTQQEDSAVYLCASSLAERERSYNEQFFGPGTRLTVL.

The chain joins TRBV20-1 to TRBJ1-1, with D unresolved. Germline CDR1 is DFQATT and CDR2 is SNEGSKA (reference sequence). This CDR3 spans 14 amino acids. The germline V and J ends were trimmed by 5 bases and 0 bases, with 13 bases remaining between them. The CDR3 region has the DNA TGCAGTGCTCCGGGCGACACGATGAACACTGAAGCTTTCTTT. It codes for CSAPGDTMNTEAFF.

The table lists this clonotype with a few counts. The V and J genes are TRBV24-1 and TRBJ1-1; a weak D match, TRBD1 (6 bases). Trimming left V 5 bases short and J 0 bases short, with 12 bases between. This CDR3 spans 15 amino acids. Germline-derived CDR1 and CDR2 are KGHDR and SFDVKD. The chain's CDR3 is CATSGPGALNTEAFF. CDR3 in DNA: TGTGCCACCAGTGGGCCAGGGGCTTTGAACACTGAAGCTTTCTTT.

This clonotype was counted many times. This chain joins TRBV7-2 and TRBJ2-2; TRBD2 might be the D (5 bases). The V gene's germline CDR1 is SGHTA and CDR2 FQGNSA. The ends were cut back, 3 bases at V and 6 bases at J, with 17 bases in the middle. The CDR3 loop spans 16 amino acids. The CDR3 nucleotides read TGTGCCAGCAGCTTTTACCCGACTACCCGGTCCGGGGAGCTGTTTTTT. Its translation is CASSFYPTTRSGELFF.

This clonotype has a handful of counts. The chain links TRBV7-2 to TRBJ1-1; TRBD1 matches 7 bases. The V gene end was trimmed by 7 bases and the J gene end by 2 bases; junction bases not matched to a gene: 7. The CDR3 has 14 amino acids. CDR1 is SGHTA, CDR2 FQGNSA, per germline. CDR3 protein: CASTSGQINTEAFF. In nucleotides, the CDR3 is TGTGCCAGCACCTCGGGACAGATAAACACTGAAGCTTTCTTT.

The chain employs TRBV14 and TRBJ2-4; TRBD1 aligns across 7 bases. The germline V gene encodes CDR1 SGHDN and CDR2 FVKESK. The CDR3 is 16 residues long. Trimming removed 5 bases from V and 1 base from J; junction bases left unmatched: 8. DNA for the CDR3: TGTGCCAGCAGCGCCCACAGGGGATTGGCCAAAAACATTCAGTACTTC. It specifies CASSAHRGLAKNIQYF.

This clonotype was detected many times. The V call is TRBV20-1, the J call TRBJ2-7; TRBD2 matches at 8 bases. This CDR3 has 17 amino acids. V lost 1 base to trimming and J lost 1 base; unmatched junction nucleotides: 12. Germline V gene lookup returns CDR1 DFQATT and CDR2 SNEGSKA (reference sequence). The CDR3 region is CSARGRIVAGSSYEQYF. The CDR3 region has the DNA TGCAGTGCTAGAGGCCGGATAGTAGCGGGATCGTCCTACGAGCAGTACTTC.

There are a few counts of this clonotype. The chain has TRBV19 and TRBJ2-5, with 7 bases that match TRBD2. The CDR3 is 13 residues long. In germline, CDR1 is LNHDA, CDR2 SQIVND (reference sequence). The trim removed 9 bases at V and 4 bases at J, leaving 8 bases unmatched. CDR3 in DNA: TGTGCCAGCAGACTAGCAGGGTTAGAGACCCAGTACTTC. It specifies CASRLAGLETQYF.

The rearrangement uses TRBV4-1 and TRBJ1-2, with D unclear. The V end was cut by 0 bases, the J end by 8 bases, with 7 bases between. The CDR3 loop spans 12 amino acids. The germline V gene has CDR1 MGHRA and CDR2 YSYEKL. The CDR3 DNA reads as TGCGCCAGCAGCCAAGATCCGGTAGGCTACACCTTC. Amino acid sequence: CASSQDPVGYTF.

This clonotype was detected many times. This rearrangement joins TRBV28 to TRBJ2-2, with D possibly matching TRBD1 (6 bases). This CDR3 has 17 residues. Germline V lookup: CDR1 MDHEN, CDR2 SYDVKM. V gave up 5 bases and J gave up 13 bases, with 29 bases separating them. The CDR3, as DNA: TGTGCCAGCAGTCCCCTAGGCAGGGGTCTAGAATCAGGGCTGCTGTTTTTT. This codes for CASSPLGRGLESGLLFF.